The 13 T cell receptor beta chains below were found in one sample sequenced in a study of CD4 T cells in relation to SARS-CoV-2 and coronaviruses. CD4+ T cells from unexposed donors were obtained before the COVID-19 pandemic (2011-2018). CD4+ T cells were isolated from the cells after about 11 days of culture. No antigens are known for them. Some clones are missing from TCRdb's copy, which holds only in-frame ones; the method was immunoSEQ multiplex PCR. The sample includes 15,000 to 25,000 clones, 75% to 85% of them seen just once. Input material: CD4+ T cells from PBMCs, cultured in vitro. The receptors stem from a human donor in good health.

The CDR3 nucleotides are TGCAGCGTTGAGGTTGCTGGAGGAAACACCATATATTTT. Its protein product is CSVEVAGGNTIYF. The chain joins TRBV29-1 to TRBJ1-3; unclear D gene. The germline V gene has CDR1 SQVTM and CDR2 ANQGSEA. CDR3 length: 13 residues. V lost 3 bases to trimming and J lost 4 bases, with 10 bases between them. Combining the CDR3 with reference TRBV29-1 and TRBJ1-3 gives the whole variable domain SAVISQKPSRDICQRGTSLTIQCQVDSQVTMMFWYRQQPGQSLTLIATANQGSEATYESGFVIDKFPISRPNLTFSTLTVSNMSPEDSSIYLCSVEVAGGNTIYFGEGSWLTVV.

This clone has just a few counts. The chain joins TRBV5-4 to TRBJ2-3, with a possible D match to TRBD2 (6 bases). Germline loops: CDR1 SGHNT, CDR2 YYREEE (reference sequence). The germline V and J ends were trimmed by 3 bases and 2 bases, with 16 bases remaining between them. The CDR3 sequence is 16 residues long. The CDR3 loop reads CASSWGVVADTDTQYF. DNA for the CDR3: TGTGCCAGCAGCTGGGGGGTGGTAGCGGACACAGATACGCAGTATTTT.

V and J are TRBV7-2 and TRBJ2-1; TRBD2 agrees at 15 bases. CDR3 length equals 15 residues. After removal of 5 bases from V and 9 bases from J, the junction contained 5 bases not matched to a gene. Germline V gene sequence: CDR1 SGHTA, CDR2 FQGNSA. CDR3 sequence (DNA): TGTGCCAGCAGCCCGGGACTAGCGGGAGGTACTGAGCAGTTCTTC. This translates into CASSPGLAGGTEQFF.

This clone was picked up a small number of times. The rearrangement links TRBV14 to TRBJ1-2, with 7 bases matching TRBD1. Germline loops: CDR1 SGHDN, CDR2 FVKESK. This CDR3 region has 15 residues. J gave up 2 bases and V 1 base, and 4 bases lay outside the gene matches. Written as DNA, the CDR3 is TGTGCCAGCAGCCAAGCGCCGACAGGGAACTATGGCTACACCTTC. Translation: CASSQAPTGNYGYTF.

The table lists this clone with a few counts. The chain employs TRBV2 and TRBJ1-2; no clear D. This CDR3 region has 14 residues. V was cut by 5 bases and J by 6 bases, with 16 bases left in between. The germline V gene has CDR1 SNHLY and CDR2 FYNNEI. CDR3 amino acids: CASSSGFTGDGYTF. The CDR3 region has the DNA TGTGCCAGCAGTAGCGGGTTCACGGGCGATGGCTACACCTTC.

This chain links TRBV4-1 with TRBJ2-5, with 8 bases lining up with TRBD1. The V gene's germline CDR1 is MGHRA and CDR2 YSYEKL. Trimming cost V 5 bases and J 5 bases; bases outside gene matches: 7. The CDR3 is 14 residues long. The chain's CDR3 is CASSYPGQGETQYF. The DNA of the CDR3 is TGCGCCAGCAGCTACCCAGGACAGGGTGAGACCCAGTACTTC.

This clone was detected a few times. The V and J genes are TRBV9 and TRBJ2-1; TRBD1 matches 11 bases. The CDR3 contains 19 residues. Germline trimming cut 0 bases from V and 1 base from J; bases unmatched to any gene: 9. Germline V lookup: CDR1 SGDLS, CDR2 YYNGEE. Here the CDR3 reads CASSVALRTGGGSYNEQFF. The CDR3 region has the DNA TGTGCCAGCAGCGTAGCTTTAAGGACAGGGGGCGGTTCCTACAATGAGCAGTTCTTC.

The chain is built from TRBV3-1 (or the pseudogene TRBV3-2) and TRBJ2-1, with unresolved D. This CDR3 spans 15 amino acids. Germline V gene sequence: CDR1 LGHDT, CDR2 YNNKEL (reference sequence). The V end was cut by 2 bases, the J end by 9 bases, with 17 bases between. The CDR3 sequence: CASSQTRTRGSEQFF. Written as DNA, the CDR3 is TGTGCCAGCAGCCAAACCCGGACGCGAGGTAGTGAGCAGTTCTTC.

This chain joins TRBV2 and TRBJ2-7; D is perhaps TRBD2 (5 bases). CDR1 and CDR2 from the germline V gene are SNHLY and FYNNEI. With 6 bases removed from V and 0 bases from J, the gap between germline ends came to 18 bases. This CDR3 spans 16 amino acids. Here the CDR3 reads CASRSPGTGSSYEQYF. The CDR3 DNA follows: TGTGCCAGCAGGTCACCGGGAACTGGAAGCTCCTACGAGCAGTACTTC.

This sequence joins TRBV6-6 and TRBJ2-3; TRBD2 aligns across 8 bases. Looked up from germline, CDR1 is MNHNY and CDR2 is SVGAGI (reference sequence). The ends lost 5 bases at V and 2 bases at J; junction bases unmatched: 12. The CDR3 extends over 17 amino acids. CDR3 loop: CASSPRGSGGLTDTQYF. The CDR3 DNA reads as TGTGCCAGCAGTCCCCGGGGGAGCGGGGGACTCACAGATACGCAGTATTTT.

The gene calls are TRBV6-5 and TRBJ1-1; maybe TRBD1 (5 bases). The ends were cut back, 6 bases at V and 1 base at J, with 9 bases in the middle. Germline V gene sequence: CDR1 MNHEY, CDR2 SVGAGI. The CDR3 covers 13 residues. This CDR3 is CASRLQENTEAFF. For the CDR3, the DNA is TGTGCCAGCAGGCTACAGGAGAACACTGAAGCTTTCTTT.

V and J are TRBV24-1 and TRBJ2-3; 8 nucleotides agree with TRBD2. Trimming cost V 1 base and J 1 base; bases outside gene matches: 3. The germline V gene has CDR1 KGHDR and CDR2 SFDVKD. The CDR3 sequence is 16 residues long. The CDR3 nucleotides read TGTGCCACCAGTGATTTCGACGGGGGGGGCACAGATACGCAGTATTTT. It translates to CATSDFDGGGTDTQYF.

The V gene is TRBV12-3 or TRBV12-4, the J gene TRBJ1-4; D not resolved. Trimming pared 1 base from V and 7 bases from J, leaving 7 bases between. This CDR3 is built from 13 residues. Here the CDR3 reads CASSLGFLEKLFF. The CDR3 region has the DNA TGTGCCAGCAGTTTAGGGTTTCTTGAAAAACTGTTTTTT.